This TCR beta chain was sequenced during a study of cytomegalovirus exposure and HLA in healthy donors. PCR primers comprised 60 Vbeta and 13 Jbeta primers. This table comes from immunoSEQ multiplex PCR, and its TCRdb copy is limited to in-frame clones, with some not included. The sample lists more than 150,000 clones, about 88% occurring once. Trimming took 3 bases from V and 9 from J, leaving 21 bases between them. The CDR3 sequence is 15 residues long. CDR1 is SGDLS and CDR2 is YYNGEE in the germline V gene. Overall study results and limits: It was about 150 TCR beta chains that were listed as cytomegalovirus-associated. Earlier results showed most TCR beta V segments being productive about 87% or about 30% of the time. TCR beta V- and J-gene trimming, according to a later analysis, was linked to a missense DCLRE1C variant.

Details on this clone: As yet, its antigen is unknown.

Sequenced material: PBMCs. The rearrangement links TRBV9 to TRBJ1-1; D is possibly TRBD1 (5 bases). This clonotype was sampled from a young woman in good health and CMV-seronegative. The chain's CDR3 is CASSGLDRGMVKAFF. The CDR3 DNA reads as TGTGCCAGCAGCGGCCTAGACCGGGGGATGGTGAAAGCTTTCTTT. The complete variable domain, with remaining parts taken from reference TRBV9 and TRBJ1-1, reads DSGVTQTPKHLITATGQRVTLRCSPRSGDLSVYWYQQSLDQGLQFLIQYYNGEERAKGNILERFSAQQFPDLHSELNLSSLELGDSALYFCASSGLDRGMVKAFFGQGTRLTVV.